Listed here is a single TCR beta chain. This sample is drawn from a study of T cells of healthy individuals. Trimming cost V 4 bases and J 6 bases; bases outside gene matches: 4. Germline CDR1 reads SGHRS; CDR2 reads YFSETQ. This CDR3 has 14 residues. TCRdb reprocessed the 5' RACE reads with MiXCR, giving one entry per CDR3 protein. The table lists about 53,000 distinct CDR3 sequences, approximately 14% of them singletons. The clonotype originates from a human donor in good health. V and J are TRBV5-1 and TRBJ1-2; 12 bases are shared with TRBD1. CDR3 sequence: CASSEGQGANGYTF. CDR3 DNA: TGCGCCAGCAGCGAGGGACAGGGGGCGAATGGCTACACCTTC.